This T cell receptor beta chain appears in the sequencing data of a study of T-cell reconstitution after alpha-beta-depleted transplantation in children (dated by TCRdb to the mid-2010s). About the study as a whole: The study quantitatively tracked T-cell immune reconstitution after TCRalphabeta/CD19-depleted allogeneic hematopoietic cell transplantation in children using TCR repertoire profiling. What the work shows at the level of the full study, not this receptor alone: In some patients, high TCRbeta diversity at day 60 was attributed to recipient T cells and intrathymic progenitors that had survived conditioning. Hyperexpanded clone frequencies declined over subsequent months; after one year, T-cell counts and TCRbeta diversity were mostly attributed to newly produced T cells. The apparently early recovery of alphabetaT-cell counts about two months after transplant reportedly depended on only several hundred rapidly expanded clones that came from non-depleted graft cells.

Comment on this clonotype: The antigen this receptor binds is unknown. Base qualities are missing; no much larger clone stands one base away.

This specimen's treatment or condition label, per the study, means: allogeneic hematopoietic cell transplantation with graft depleted of TCRalphabeta T cells and CD19 B cells. The children who served as transplant recipients had been given grafts of TCRalphabeta/CD19-depleted allogeneic hematopoietic cells. Library preparation was by PCR. These reads were obtained on an Illumina HiSeq 2500. To normalize quantification of the TCRbeta repertoire, the TCR libraries were built with molecular barcoding that relied on unique molecular identifiers. TCRdb handled the public reads itself, with Q25 trimming in fastp and clone calling in MiXCR, and kept productive beta chains. Identical CDR3 protein sequences are pooled into one entry, listed with their most common genes and DNA. A total of about 200,000 distinct CDR3 sequences appear in this sample, 5.5% to 7% of them only once. In total, the top ten clones hold just over 5.5% of the sample.

The material was PBMCs, obtained before TCRalphabeta/CD19-depleted stem cell transplant. This receptor was identified in a boy aged 2-9 years with acute lymphoblastic leukemia, due to receive a stem cell transplant.

The CDR3 is CASRAGSSSYNEQFF. The DNA sequence follows: TGTGCCAGCCGAGCAGGGTCTAGCTCCTACAATGAGCAGTTCTTC. Recombination connected TRBV13 to TRBJ2-1; TRBD1 is perhaps the D gene, given 5 matching bases. As encoded in the germline V gene (reference sequence), CDR1 is PRHDT while CDR2 is FYEKMQ. Deletion took 8 bases off V and 0 bases off J, with a span of 14 bases between the germline ends. The CDR3 covers 15 residues, taking in both the cysteine and the phenylalanine. The entry retains the CDR3 DNA only, 45 bases that are in frame from base 1.